Presented here are 22 T cell receptor beta chains from one specimen sequenced in a study of T cells after yellow fever vaccination. TCRdb analysed the 5' RACE reads with MiXCR anew, one entry per CDR3 protein. The sample holds about 130,000 distinct CDR3 sequences, approximately 7% seen once. This material consisted of CD4+ T cells sorted from PBMCs, taken about 10 days after the first yellow fever vaccination. All receptors come from a man younger than 35 who received the YFV17D yellow fever vaccine.

In this sample, this clonotype turned up many times. The V call is TRBV5-1, the J call TRBJ2-1; the D is unclear. V dropped 2 bases and J dropped 5 bases, with 8 bases sitting between them. Looked up from germline, CDR1 is SGHRS and CDR2 is YFSETQ. The CDR3 has 13 residues. The CDR3 is CASSFGPHNEQFF. CDR3 DNA sequence: TGCGCCAGCAGCTTCGGTCCGCACAATGAGCAGTTCTTC.

The J gene is TRBJ1-2, the V gene TRBV4-1; D call uncertain. The ends were cut back, 0 bases at V and 3 bases at J, with 14 bases in the middle. The germline V gene has CDR1 MGHRA and CDR2 YSYEKL. The CDR3 contains 16 residues. The CDR3 here is CASSQDGEETYYGYTF. In DNA, the CDR3 is TGCGCCAGCAGCCAAGATGGGGAGGAGACTTACTATGGCTACACCTTC.

This clonotype was seen ten or more times. The chain links TRBV27 to TRBJ2-4, with 9 bases aligning to TRBD2. V was clipped by 4 bases and J by 7 bases; unmatched bases: 14. CDR1 is MNHEY and CDR2 is SMNVEV in the germline V gene (reference sequence). This CDR3 region has 17 residues. The CDR3: CASSSLQLSGGSNIQYF. The CDR3 DNA follows: TGTGCCAGCAGTTCCCTTCAGCTTAGCGGGGGAAGTAACATTCAGTACTTC.

This clonotype was counted ten times or more. This chain connects TRBV28 to TRBJ2-1; D is unclear. This CDR3 is built from 15 residues. The ends were cut back, 5 bases at V and 3 bases at J, with 14 bases in the middle. Germline CDR1 MDHEN, CDR2 SYDVKM. CDR3 in DNA: TGTGCCAGCAGTCCAGCTTCCTTACTCTACAATGAGCAGTTCTTC. Its translation: CASSPASLLYNEQFF. Looking up the rest from reference TRBV28 and TRBJ2-1 gives the full variable domain: DVKVTQSSRYLVKRTGEKVFLECVQDMDHENMFWYRQDPGLGLRLIYFSYDVKMKEKGDIPEGYSVSREKKERFSLILESASTNQTSMYLCASSPASLLYNEQFFGPGTRLTVL.

This clonotype was recorded at least ten times. V is TRBV5-6 and J is TRBJ1-2; a weak D match, TRBD1 (5 bases). V lost 0 bases and J 8 bases, leaving 11 bases between the germline ends. This CDR3 is built from 13 residues. The germline V gene has CDR1 SGHDT and CDR2 YYEEEE. The CDR3 protein is CASSLGGVPGYTF. DNA of the CDR3: TGTGCCAGCAGCTTGGGGGGGGTCCCCGGCTACACCTTC.

In its sample, this clonotype was seen many times. The J gene is TRBJ1-1, the V gene TRBV4-1, with TRBD1 identical over 8 bases. This CDR3 is 17 amino acids long. Germline CDR1 is MGHRA and CDR2 is YSYEKL. With 4 bases clipped from V and 3 bases from J, the junction kept 13 bases outside the gene matches. The CDR3 nucleotides are TGCGCCAGCAGCCCTCTCCCGCCTTACAGGGGGGACACTGAAGCTTTCTTT. Its translation: CASSPLPPYRGDTEAFF.

This clonotype was seen a handful of times. The chain employs TRBV4-2 and TRBJ1-6; 8 positions agree with TRBD1. V lost 3 bases, J lost 8 bases, and 12 bases stayed unmatched. Germline V lookup: CDR1 LGHNA, CDR2 YNFKEQ. This CDR3 has 17 amino acids. DNA of the CDR3: TGTGCCAGCAGCCAGGTACGGGTTGGGACAGGCTATTCACCCCTCCACTTT. It codes for CASSQVRVGTGYSPLHF.

This clonotype was seen many times. This chain links TRBV14 with TRBJ2-2, with D possibly matching TRBD1 (5 bases). With 4 bases removed from V and 7 bases from J, the gap between germline ends came to 10 bases. Germline V CDR1 and CDR2: SGHDN, FVKESK. This CDR3 is 13 amino acids long. CDR3 region: CASSRQTHGELFF. The CDR3 bases are TGTGCCAGCAGCCGACAGACACACGGGGAGCTGTTTTTT.

This clonotype was seen many times. V gene TRBV5-6 combines with J gene TRBJ2-3, with D possibly matching TRBD1 (6 bases). V lost 4 bases and J lost 7, with 10 bases in between. CDR3 length equals 12 residues. The germline V gene has CDR1 SGHDT and CDR2 YYEEEE. This CDR3 reads CASSPQGNTQYF. The CDR3 bases are TGTGCCAGCAGCCCACAGGGAAATACGCAGTATTTT.

This clonotype was counted ten times or more. The V call is TRBV7-9, the J call TRBJ1-1; D possibly corresponds to TRBD1 (6 bases). CDR1 is SEHNR and CDR2 is FQNEAQ in the germline V gene (reference sequence). This CDR3 is built from 12 residues. V lost 5 bases and J lost 5, with 9 bases in between. The CDR3 DNA is TGTGCCAGCAGCCGAGGGGGGACTGAAGCTTTCTTT. Translating gives CASSRGGTEAFF.

This clonotype showed up many times. The V and J genes are TRBV7-2 and TRBJ2-1; 8 bases align to TRBD2. Losses at the gene ends were 5 bases for V and 2 bases for J; bases not matched to a gene: 5. Germline CDR1 SGHTA, CDR2 FQGNSA. The CDR3 extends over 15 amino acids. The CDR3: CASSPTGGTYNEQFF. As DNA, the CDR3 is TGTGCCAGCAGCCCGACGGGGGGGACCTACAATGAGCAGTTCTTC.

This clonotype has ten or more counts. J is TRBJ2-5 and V is TRBV20-1, with D unclear. V lost 1 base, J lost 4 bases, and 16 bases lay in between. The CDR3 contains 15 residues. Germline V gives CDR1 DFQATT, CDR2 SNEGSKA (reference sequence). CDR3 residues: CSARVRARVGETQYF. For the CDR3, the DNA is TGCAGTGCTAGAGTTCGGGCTAGAGTTGGAGAGACCCAGTACTTC.

At least ten counts were recorded for this clonotype. This sequence joins TRBV10-3 and TRBJ2-3, with D unclear. Looked up from germline, CDR1 is ENHRY and CDR2 is SYGVKD. There are 11 residues in the CDR3. V gave up 5 bases and J gave up 5 bases, with 5 bases separating them. The CDR3 region is CAISYEDTQYF. CDR3 bases: TGTGCCATCAGTTACGAAGATACGCAGTATTTT.

This clonotype was counted at least ten times. This rearrangement joins TRBV7-9 to TRBJ2-3; D uncertain. Germline CDR1 is SEHNR and CDR2 is FQNEAQ (reference sequence). V gave up 4 bases and J gave up 2 bases, with 7 bases separating them. The CDR3 has 13 amino acids. Here the CDR3 DNA reads TGTGCCAGCAGCTCCAGGAACACAGATACGCAGTATTTT. It encodes CASSSRNTDTQYF.

Ten or more counts support this clonotype. The chain uses TRBV20-1 and TRBJ1-2; 9 nucleotides match TRBD1. This CDR3 is 12 amino acids long. Germline CDR1 and CDR2: DFQATT and SNEGSKA (reference sequence). CDR3 coding DNA: TGCAGCCCTGGGACAGGGAACTATGGCTACACCTTC. Translated: CSPGTGNYGYTF.

This clonotype was detected many times. The chain recombines TRBV7-2 with TRBJ2-3; 8 bases are a match to TRBD1. J lost 4 bases, V lost 4 bases, and 7 bases had no gene match. The CDR3 covers 15 residues. Germline V lookup: CDR1 SGHTA, CDR2 FQGNSA. In DNA, the CDR3 is TGTGCCAGCAGCTCGCCGGACAGGGCGGCAGATACGCAGTATTTT. It yields the protein CASSSPDRAADTQYF. Full variable domain (rest looked up from reference TRBV7-2 and TRBJ2-3): GAGVSQSPSNKVTEKGKDVELRCDPISGHTALYWYRQSLGQGLEFLIYFQGNSAPDKSGLPSDRFSAERTGGSVSTLTIQRTQQEDSAVYLCASSSPDRAADTQYFGPGTRLTVL.

Many counts were recorded for this clonotype. The chain is built from TRBV4-2 and TRBJ1-5; the D is unclear. Germline V gene lookup returns CDR1 LGHNA and CDR2 YNFKEQ. V was pared by 1 base and J by 9 bases, with 13 bases between. The CDR3 is 14 amino acids. As DNA, the CDR3 is TGTGCCAGCAGCCAAGGGAGGGCTGATTCGCCCCAGCATTTT. Translated, it gives CASSQGRADSPQHF.

This clonotype was counted ten times or more. The gene calls are TRBV27 and TRBJ1-6, with TRBD1 matching over 10 bases. The CDR3 has 17 amino acids. From germline, CDR1 is MNHEY and CDR2 SMNVEV (reference sequence). Trimming removed 0 bases from V and 8 bases from J; junction bases left unmatched: 7. For the CDR3, the DNA is TGTGCCAGCAGTTTATCTTTGGACAGGGGGTATTATTCACCCCTCCACTTT. It specifies CASSLSLDRGYYSPLHF.

Ten or more counts support this clonotype. V is TRBV27 and J is TRBJ2-5, with D unclear. The CDR3 sequence is 14 residues long. The germline CDR1 and CDR2 sequences are MNHEY and SMNVEV (reference sequence). The germline V and J ends were trimmed by 3 bases and 0 bases, with 8 bases remaining between them. CDR3 amino acids: CASSLARHQETQYF. As DNA, the CDR3 is TGTGCCAGCAGTTTGGCACGGCACCAAGAGACCCAGTACTTC.

The chain combines TRBV20-1 with TRBJ1-1; weak D call: TRBD1 (5 bases). Trimming took 0 bases from V and 2 from J, leaving 19 bases between them. Germline V gene sequence: CDR1 DFQATT, CDR2 SNEGSKA (reference sequence). CDR3 length equals 17 residues. The CDR3 reads CSARDRGLGRRNTEAFF. CDR3 DNA sequence: TGCAGTGCTAGAGATAGGGGCCTAGGACGCCGTAACACTGAAGCTTTCTTT.

This clonotype occurred many times. CDR3 coding DNA: TGCGCCAGCAGCCAAGACCCCGGGCCCACCTACGAGCAGTACTTC. Translated, it gives CASSQDPGPTYEQYF. The chain links TRBV4-3 to TRBJ2-7; no reliable D call. Germline assignment: CDR1 LGHNA and CDR2 YSLEER. The CDR3 extends over 15 amino acids. Trimming cost V 0 bases and J 2 bases, with 11 bases left between them.

This clonotype was counted many times. This chain links TRBV5-1 with TRBJ2-5, with TRBD2 as a possible D gene (5 bases). With 2 bases removed from V and 1 base from J, the gap between germline ends came to 9 bases. Germline-derived CDR1 and CDR2 are SGHRS and YFSETQ. This CDR3 region has 14 residues. CDR3 residues: CASSFSGFQETQYF. The CDR3 DNA sequence: TGCGCCAGCAGCTTTTCGGGATTCCAAGAGACCCAGTACTTC.